Presented here are 17 T cell receptor beta chains from one specimen sequenced in a study of blood T cell repertoires in COVID-19. The method was immunoSEQ multiplex PCR; TCRdb's version includes in-frame clones alone and lacks a portion of them. The data hold some 130,000 clones, with about 89% observed a single time. Sample: peripheral blood. These receptors came from a woman between 55 and 75 years old with acute or convalescent COVID-19.

This chain joins TRBV28 and TRBJ2-7, with 8 bases identical to TRBD1. The CDR3 extends over 16 amino acids. The V gene end was trimmed by 6 bases and the J gene end by 5 bases; junction bases not matched to a gene: 15. Germline CDR1 is MDHEN and CDR2 is SYDVKM. CDR3 amino acids: CASSLIRPGQGNEQYF. The CDR3 nucleotides read TGTGCCAGCAGCCTTATACGCCCCGGACAGGGAAACGAGCAGTACTTC.

The V call is TRBV3-1 (or the pseudogene TRBV3-2), the J call TRBJ2-3; TRBD2 matches at 7 bases. The V and J ends lost 2 bases and 1 base, in that order; junction bases with no gene match: 9. This CDR3 has 17 amino acids. Germline V CDR1 and CDR2: LGHDT, YNNKEL (reference sequence). CDR3 protein: CASSQNRLAGRTDTQYF. CDR3 bases: TGTGCCAGCAGCCAAAACCGACTAGCCGGACGCACAGATACGCAGTATTTT.

The J gene is TRBJ1-2, the V gene TRBV19, with D uncertain. Per the germline V gene, CDR1 is LNHDA and CDR2 is SQIVND (reference sequence). The CDR3 is 13 residues long. V lost 5 bases and J lost 2, with 9 bases in between. CDR3 in DNA: TGTGCCAGTAGTTTACAGCAGAACTATGGCTACACCTTC. Protein sequence: CASSLQQNYGYTF.

The V call is TRBV6-5, the J call TRBJ2-7, with 8 bases lining up with TRBD1. Germline values: CDR1 MNHEY, CDR2 SVGAGI. V trimming: 6 bases; J trimming: 4 bases; junction bases outside the gene matches: 11. The CDR3 has 15 amino acids. Here the CDR3 reads CASRLGQAGGYEQYV. DNA for the CDR3: TGTGCCAGCAGGTTGGGACAGGCTGGGGGGTACGAGCAGTACGTC.

This clone was seen a few times. This chain links TRBV11-2 with TRBJ1-2, with TRBD1 identical over 7 bases. V lost 1 base and J lost 5; bases outside the gene matches: 7. Germline CDR1 reads SGHAT; CDR2 reads FQNNGV. The CDR3 has 15 residues. The CDR3 bases are TGTGCCAGCAGCTTAGGGACAGGAATGCAATATGGCTACACCTTC. Its protein product is CASSLGTGMQYGYTF.

The chain links TRBV11-2 to TRBJ2-1, with 8 bases matching TRBD2. With 0 bases clipped from V and 3 bases from J, the junction kept 4 bases outside the gene matches. The CDR3 sequence is 16 residues long. Germline lookup yields CDR1 SGHAT and CDR2 FQNNGV. CDR3 in DNA: TGTGCCAGCAGCTTAGAGAGACTAGCGCACTACAATGAGCAGTTCTTC. Translation: CASSLERLAHYNEQFF.

In this sample, this clone turned up once. This chain links TRBV18 with TRBJ1-3; 8 nucleotides line up with TRBD1. V was clipped by 6 bases and J by 4 bases; unmatched bases: 11. CDR3 length equals 16 residues. From germline, CDR1 is KGHSH and CDR2 LQKENI. CDR3 region: CASSLDRGFAGNTIYF. The CDR3 nucleotides read TGTGCCAGCTCGCTAGACAGGGGTTTTGCCGGAAACACCATATATTTT.

V and J are TRBV4-1 and TRBJ2-1; 7 nucleotides agree with TRBD1. CDR1 is MGHRA and CDR2 is YSYEKL in the germline V gene. This CDR3 contains 14 residues. V shed 1 base, J shed 5 bases, and the junction held 2 bases outside the gene matches. In DNA form, the CDR3 reads TGCGCCAGCAGCCAAGTTGACAGGGACAATGAGCAGTTCTTC. The encoded protein is CASSQVDRDNEQFF.

The chain recombines TRBV7-9 with TRBJ1-3; possibly TRBD1 for D (6 bases). The CDR3 is made up of 15 amino acids. Trimming pared 2 bases from V and 2 bases from J, leaving 10 bases between. Germline CDR1 is SEHNR and CDR2 is FQNEAQ (reference sequence). Written as DNA, the CDR3 is TGTGCCAGCAGCTTATCAGGGGCTGCTGGAAACACCATATATTTT. Translated, it gives CASSLSGAAGNTIYF.

The gene calls are TRBV7-9 and TRBJ1-4; D not resolved. Trimming took 4 bases from V and 3 from J, leaving 9 bases between them. The CDR3 consists of 14 residues. The germline gives CDR1 SEHNR, CDR2 FQNEAQ (reference sequence). The chain's CDR3 is CASSSRGSNEKLFF. The CDR3 DNA reads as TGTGCCAGCAGCTCCCGCGGATCTAATGAAAAACTGTTTTTT.

This CDR3 is CASSQDFRWPHEQYF. DNA for the CDR3: TGTGCCAGCAGCCAAGATTTCAGGTGGCCCCACGAGCAGTACTTC. The genes are TRBV4-2 and TRBJ2-7; D is undetermined. V gave up 0 bases and J gave up 5 bases, with 14 bases separating them. This CDR3 comprises 15 residues. Germline lookup yields CDR1 LGHNA and CDR2 YNFKEQ.

This clone has only one observation. The identical CDR3 is also encoded by other nucleotide sequences in the sample. The V call is TRBV27, the J call TRBJ1-1; D gene unclear. The CDR3 has 13 amino acids. V lost 2 bases to trimming and J lost 2 bases, with 6 bases between them. Germline values: CDR1 MNHEY, CDR2 SMNVEV (reference sequence). CDR3 loop: CASSLNRNTEAFF. The CDR3 region has the DNA TGTGCCAGCAGTTTAAACAGAAACACTGAAGCTTTCTTT.

The chain carries TRBV7-3 and TRBJ2-3; no reliable D call. Germline V gene sequence: CDR1 SGHTA, CDR2 FQGTGA. The V end was cut by 3 bases, the J end by 4 bases, with 11 bases between. The CDR3 extends over 14 amino acids. CDR3 sequence (DNA): TGTGCCAGCAGCTTTAGTAGTCCCCCAGATACGCAGTATTTT. Its translation: CASSFSSPPDTQYF.

The chain links TRBV3-1 (or the pseudogene TRBV3-2) to TRBJ1-1, with 8 bases aligning to TRBD1. This CDR3 comprises 15 residues. The germline gives CDR1 LGHDT, CDR2 YNNKEL (reference sequence). The V segment lost 3 bases and the J segment 4 bases; nucleotides outside the gene matches: 7. CDR3 sequence reads: CASSQRTGWVTEAFF. As DNA, the CDR3 is TGTGCCAGCAGCCAGAGGACAGGGTGGGTCACTGAAGCTTTCTTT.

The chain employs TRBV6-5 and TRBJ2-3; TRBD2 is a possible D gene (6 bases). Trimming took off 7 bases at V and 3 bases at J, with 11 bases between the two ends. The CDR3 consists of 13 residues. Germline V gene data show CDR1 as MNHEY and CDR2 as SVGAGI. In nucleotides, the CDR3 is TGTGCCAGCACCTACGCGGGGACAGATACGCAGTATTTT. This codes for CASTYAGTDTQYF.

This clone has just one count. The V and J genes are TRBV12-3 or TRBV12-4 and TRBJ1-1; perhaps TRBD1 as D (5 bases). With 6 bases removed from V and 4 bases from J, the gap between germline ends came to 9 bases. The CDR3 has 12 residues. CDR3 coding DNA: TGTGCCAGCAGGGACATCGGCACTGAAGCTTTCTTT. This translates into CASRDIGTEAFF.

This clone occurred once. The V and J genes are TRBV15 and TRBJ1-6; no clear D gene. This CDR3 comprises 15 residues. The germline V gene has CDR1 LNHNV and CDR2 YYDKDF (reference sequence). V lost 0 bases and J 7 bases, leaving 10 bases between the germline ends. The CDR3 loop is CATSRDGVRNSPLHF. CDR3 sequence (DNA): TGTGCCACCAGCAGAGACGGGGTTAGAAATTCACCCCTCCACTTT.